Here is one T cell receptor beta chain with its context. Its binding antigen is unknown. Per-base qualities were not stored, and no clone one base away is much larger. For the CD8 naive samples, CD45RO-negative cells were positively selected for CCR7, yielding a CD45RA+CCR7+ population from which TemRA cells were excluded. The donors were healthy, HIV-negative adults who had no recently reported acute infections or vaccinations. Only Caucasian adults living in Nashville, Tennessee, USA were represented among the donors. Blood was obtained by leukapheresis, after which PBMCs were separated by Ficoll-Histopaque density gradient centrifugation and cryopreserved in liquid nitrogen vapor phase. Analytical flow cytometry was used to check the purity and quantity of each magnetically sorted T cell population. Each sorted fraction had its genomic DNA isolated and then quantified by UV absorbance on a Nanodrop 2000c.

TCR CDR3 regions were amplified from genomic DNA by multiplex PCR using the deep immunoSEQ assay. Extracted genomic DNA from each cell subset was distributed evenly across all wells of several immunoSEQ 96-well plates, and each plate was treated as a replicate. For sorted subsets, approximately 0.2 ug of genomic DNA, equivalent to some 33,000 T cell genomes, went into each replicate PCR. The purified libraries were quantified using a Qubit 3.0 fluorometer, sized with a Bioanalyzer 2100, and then quantified again using the KAPA Library Quantification kit. Every immunoSEQ 96-well plate was sequenced on a separate single-read 150-cycle Illumina NextSeq 550 flow cell. In the authors' own workflow: Because the immunoSEQ output included only junctional sequences and no quality scores, the filtering could not be the same as the filtering used for full-length reads. Sequences were annotated with PyIR, a Python wrapper for IgBLAST v1.9, and V/J genes and CDR3 were assigned using IMGT germline references. Reads with weak V/J assignments (E-value above 1e-6), missing CDR3, stop codons, out-of-frame junctions, or ambiguous translated residues were removed. V3J clonotypes were defined as sequences sharing an identical inferred V gene, J gene, and CDR3 amino acid sequence. The percentage overlap between two repertoires was calculated by dividing the number of shared unique clonotypes by the size of the smaller repertoire. Three approaches were used to assess repertoire richness: RTK rarefaction, the Chao1 estimator, and Recon v2.1 estimates of unobserved clonotypes. For all TCRbeta clonotypes obtained by the gDNA method from a few donors, generation probabilities were computed with OLGA. The source is immuneACCESS, and TCRdb retained only in-frame sequences with V and J called. Part of the clones is not carried over; for the studies checked, unresolved V genes explain less than half of this, and the remainder is unexplained. Clone size and V and J calls were adopted from that table, with D and trimming inferred from the DNA. A total of millions of clones appear in this sample, 85% to 95% of them only once. More than 1.5% of the sample goes to the ten largest clones.

This entry is derived from a study of shared clonotypes between healthy human individuals (dated by TCRdb to about 2020). The study in broad terms: The cohort comprised a couple of women and three men aged 18 to 49 years. For each donor, three plates each were used for CD4 naive and CD4 memory, two plates were used for CD8 naive, and one plate was used for CD8 memory. To estimate repertoire size and how much clonotypes are shared between individuals, the study performed deep sequencing of blood TCR repertoires from a few healthy adults. Different laboratories and diverse techniques were used to prepare libraries and sequence TCR repertoires, to increase sequencing depth and limit assay-specific biases. Leukapheresis yielded between about 0.85 and 10 billion PBMCs per donor. Findings and caveats that apply to the study as a whole: Only blood was sampled, and tissue TCR repertoires likely differ from those in blood. Rarefaction of sorted-subset datasets indicated incomplete sequencing despite the large sequencing depth. The genetic and exposure-history diversity represented was limited by the small number of donors. Naive subsets generally had larger estimated clonotype richness than memory subsets. Sharing across a handful of donors was observed for about 5% of naive CD4, less than 4% of naive CD8, over 2% of memory CD4, and about 0.4% of memory CD8 clonotypes. Based on pairwise subsampling, the degree of clonotype sharing among donors was expected to be affected by sequencing depth. Compared with non-shared clonotypes, the clonotypes found in all four sorted-subset donors had higher generation probabilities.

Measured from the cysteine to the phenylalanine, the CDR3 is 14 residues long. Left in the record is the CDR3 DNA by itself, 42 bases read in frame from the first base. CDR1 and CDR2, per the germline V gene, are MDHEN and SYDVKM. Trimming removed 5 bases from V and 4 bases from J; the gene matches leave 5 bases unexplained. Recombination joined TRBV28 with TRBJ2-3; 8 central bases correspond to TRBD2. The specimen sequenced was naive CD8+ T cells from PBMCs. Taken with the paper, the label for cell subset or site translates to: CD45RA+CCR7+. The receptor's source is a man between 18 and 35 years old in good health. Some clones in this sample may be carry-over from other donors' samples. For the CDR3, the sequence is CASSLAGGADTQYF. The sequence in DNA is TGTGCCAGCAGTCTAGCGGGCGGGGCAGATACGCAGTATTTT.